These T cell receptor beta chains were read from a single sample in a study of blood T cells in healthy people across ages. TCRdb re-called the 5' RACE reads with MiXCR, one entry per CDR3 protein. The data contain 720,000 or so distinct CDR3 sequences, 40% to 45% of them singletons. The sequenced sample consisted of blood. The source of these receptors is a man older than 75 in good health. Each CDR3 is given with its conserved first and last residue. The D gene is left open where the match is weak. The size entry is marked missing in some rows and otherwise reads once, few, many or a size class.

CAGSSDSRQKETQYF,TGTGCCGGCAGCTCCGATTCACGACAGAAAGAGACCCAGTACTTC,NA,NA,TRBV7-9,TRBJ2-5
CASSPWEGGTDTQYF,TGTGCCAGCAGCCCCTGGGAGGGGGGCACAGATACGCAGTATTTT,NA,NA,TRBV4-2,TRBJ2-3
CASSPSGTENSPLHF,TGTGCCAGCAGCCCCTCCGGGACAGAGAATTCACCCCTCCACTTT,NA,TRBD1,TRBV3-1,TRBJ1-6
CAIMQEGDGYTF,TGTGCCATCATGCAGGAGGGGGACGGCTACACCTTC,NA,NA,TRBV10-3,TRBJ1-2
CASSYYLTGQAFYDPQHF,TGTGCCAGCAGTTACTATTTAACGGGACAGGCTTTCTATGATCCCCAGCATTTT,NA,TRBD1,TRBV6-2/TRBV6-3,TRBJ1-5
CSARNVAGRNEQYF,TGCAGTGCAAGGAACGTAGCGGGAAGGAACGAGCAGTACTTC,NA,TRBD2,TRBV20-1,TRBJ2-7
CASRQRVSSYNEQFF,TGTGCCAGCAGGCAACGCGTGAGCTCCTACAATGAGCAGTTCTTC,NA,NA,TRBV28,TRBJ2-1
CASTGHLQETQYF,TGTGCCAGCACCGGACACTTACAAGAGACCCAGTACTTC,NA,NA,TRBV6-2/TRBV6-3,TRBJ2-5
CASSSGLAGGSTDTQYF,TGCGCCAGCAGCTCGGGACTAGCGGGGGGTTCAACAGATACGCAGTATTTT,few,TRBD2,TRBV5-1,TRBJ2-3
CASVPLNRGLETQYF,TGTGCCAGCGTACCTTTGAACAGGGGACTGGAGACCCAGTACTTC,few,NA,TRBV3-1,TRBJ2-5
CASSVREGRLGEQFF,TGTGCCAGCAGCGTCCGTGAGGGGCGGCTGGGTGAGCAGTTCTTC,few,NA,TRBV3-1,TRBJ2-1
CASSSTGRGAGYGYTF,TGTGCCAGCAGCTCTACCGGCAGGGGGGCTGGCTATGGCTACACCTTC,NA,TRBD1,TRBV7-2,TRBJ1-2
CASSVYGENEQYF,TGTGCCAGCAGCGTGTACGGGGAAAACGAGCAGTACTTC,NA,NA,TRBV5-6,TRBJ2-7
CATSRGPGGYEQYF,TGTGCCACCAGCAGAGGTCCGGGTGGGTACGAGCAGTACTTC,many,NA,TRBV15,TRBJ2-7
CASSLSREQYF,TGTGCCAGCAGCTTGAGTCGCGAGCAGTACTTC,many,NA,TRBV28,TRBJ2-7
CASSPGLAGGFYNEQYF,TGTGCCAGCAGTCCGGGACTAGCGGGGGGTTTCTACAATGAGCAGTACTTC,NA,TRBD2,TRBV6-1,TRBJ2-7
CAWSVGRMNYGYTF,TGTGCCTGGAGTGTGGGGCGGATGAACTATGGCTACACCTTC,once,NA,TRBV30,TRBJ1-2
CASSDHTGDSEAFF,TGTGCCAGCAGTGACCATACGGGGGACAGCGAAGCTTTCTTT,NA,TRBD1,TRBV6-2/TRBV6-3,TRBJ1-1
CASSLEGVWPTDTQYF,TGTGCCAGCAGCTTAGAGGGGGTCTGGCCCACAGATACGCAGTATTTT,few,NA,TRBV11-2,TRBJ2-3
CASRRTGKGNEQFF,TGTGCCAGCAGAAGGACAGGGAAGGGCAATGAGCAGTTCTTC,few,TRBD1,TRBV6-5,TRBJ2-1
CASSLSGTIQETQYF,TGTGCCAGCAGCTTATCTGGGACTATTCAAGAGACCCAGTACTTC,NA,TRBD2,TRBV7-6,TRBJ2-5
CAWSVRAGRTDTQYF,TGTGCCTGGAGTGTACGGGCAGGCCGCACAGATACGCAGTATTTT,NA,NA,TRBV30,TRBJ2-3
CASSVRDRGFHTF,TGTGCCAGCAGTGTCCGGGACAGGGGATTCCACACCTTC,NA,TRBD1,TRBV2,TRBJ1-2
CASSGTNSYEQYF,TGTGCCAGCAGTGGGACTAACTCCTACGAGCAGTACTTC,NA,TRBD2,TRBV5-1,TRBJ2-7
CASSQAGFNEQFF,TGTGCCAGCAGCCAAGCGGGGTTCAATGAGCAGTTCTTC,NA,NA,TRBV14,TRBJ2-1
CASRIRQGTNNEQFF,TGTGCCAGCAGAATAAGACAGGGCACCAATAATGAGCAGTTCTTC,NA,TRBD1,TRBV2,TRBJ2-1